This TCR beta chain was found in a study of cytomegalovirus exposure and HLA in healthy donors. CDR3 length: 17 residues. Germline CDR1 reads SGHVS; CDR2 reads FQNEAQ. The V gene lost 5 bases and the J gene lost 0 bases, with 17 bases spanning the gap. In this sample, this clone turned up once. The repertoire was sequenced with immunoSEQ multiplex PCR; TCRdb's copy has only in-frame clones and lacks some. Of hundreds of thousands of clones listed, 83% are singletons. V gene TRBV7-8 combines with J gene TRBJ2-1; D is undetermined. The clonotype comes from a woman between 18 and 30 years old in good health and CMV-seronegative. The sample consisted of PBMCs. CDR3 sequence reads: CASSHPSRWSSYNEQFF. In nucleotides, the CDR3 is TGTGCCAGCAGCCACCCGAGTCGGTGGAGCTCCTACAATGAGCAGTTCTTC.